This T cell receptor (beta chain) was found in a study of OX40 agonist ivuxolimab in advanced cancers. Study at large: The treatment was a fully human IgG2 OX40 agonist, ivuxolimab. Mean age about 60 years, range roughly 20 to 85; around 80% male. Study-wide results and caveats: The study did not work out the antigen specificity of the expanded peripheral T cells.

The study sampled blood at baseline, cycle 4 day 1, and cycle 7 day 1. Remarks on this clone: Its specificity is unknown.

Germline CDR1 is SGHTA and CDR2 is FQGTGA. V was shortened by 5 bases and J by 0 bases, with 10 bases between the two germline ends. The CDR3 is 14 residues long. Method: immunoSEQ multiplex PCR; TCRdb's copy keeps in-frame clones and lacks some. The table records about 46,000 clones, about 91% of them present only once. The clonotype comes from an adult with an advanced solid tumor such as melanoma, head and neck, liver or kidney cancer. Material: CD4+ or CD8+ T cells sorted from blood, obtained in a trial of the OX40 agonist ivuxolimab. This chain joins TRBV7-3 and TRBJ1-1; D ambiguous. The chain's CDR3 is CASSPPWVNTEAFF. In DNA form, the CDR3 reads TGTGCCAGCAGCCCCCCTTGGGTGAACACTGAAGCTTTCTTT. The full variable domain, rest sourced from reference TRBV7-3 and TRBJ1-1, is GAGVSQTPSNKVTEKGKYVELRCDPISGHTALYWYRQSLGQGPEFLIYFQGTGAADDSGLPNDRFFAVRPEGSVSTLKIQRTERGDSAVYLCASSPPWVNTEAFFGQGTRLTVV.